Reported below is one TCR beta chain. What it binds is not known. The data originate from a study of cytomegalovirus exposure and HLA in healthy donors. PCR employed 60 Vbeta and 13 Jbeta primers. Here immunoSEQ multiplex PCR was the method, and the copy in TCRdb shows in-frame clones only, minus some. The sample shows 150,000 to 180,000 clones, about three quarters of them seen only once. Study conclusions and caveats: TRBV6-2, TRBV6-3 and other indistinguishable V segments were excluded. The study labeled fewer than 200 TCR beta chains cytomegalovirus-associated.

V was pared by 4 bases and J by 6 bases, with 2 bases of the junction left unmatched. Per the germline V gene, CDR1 is SGHRS and CDR2 is YFSETQ. The CDR3 is 14 amino acids. The material sequenced was PBMCs. V gene TRBV5-1 combines with J gene TRBJ1-6, with 9 bases matching TRBD1. The clonotype was recovered from a woman in her thirties or forties in good health and CMV-seronegative. Written as DNA, the CDR3 is TGCGCCAGCAGCCCGGGACAGGGTAATTCACCCCTCCACTTT. This sequence encodes CASSPGQGNSPLHF.